These T cell receptor beta chains were read from a single sample in a study of T cells in Graves' hyperthyroidism and ophthalmopathy. TCRdb re-derived calls from the multiplex PCR reads in MiXCR, one entry per CDR3 protein. Here the sample spans roughly 520,000 distinct CDR3 sequences, roughly a quarter being singletons. The material sequenced was blood. The origin of the receptors is a woman in her 30s with Graves' ophthalmopathy. Both conserved end residues are part of each CDR3. D genes are given only for firm matches. Only part of the rows carry a size: once, few, many, or a class if the clone is expanded.

V	D	J	size	CDR3
TRBV29-1	TRBD1	TRBJ2-5	many	CSTDRVGETQYF
TRBV11-2	TRBD2	TRBJ2-5	few	CASSTREGETQYF
TRBV19	-	TRBJ1-5	many	CASSGAYSNQPQHF
TRBV2	TRBD1	TRBJ1-5	many	CASSSSTGGNQPQHF
TRBV28	TRBD2	TRBJ2-5	many	CASRIAGVETQYF
TRBV6-2/TRBV6-3	TRBD1	TRBJ2-5	many	CASSRMDRDQETQYF
TRBV5-1	TRBD2	TRBJ2-2	-	CASSFLAGGPGELLF
TRBV24-1	TRBD1	TRBJ2-4	-	CATSDPRDSGKYF
TRBV2	-	TRBJ2-5	-	CASWRGGGETQYF
TRBV5-1	-	TRBJ2-2	once	CACSLVVNTGELFF
TRBV6-1	-	TRBJ1-3	many	CASSAGVGNTIYF
TRBV11-2	TRBD2	TRBJ2-2	many	CASSPWQGLANTGELFF
TRBV11-2	-	TRBJ1-3	-	CASSLGDRTGNTIYF
TRBV12-3/TRBV12-4	-	TRBJ2-7	-	CASSLRQPHYEQYF